These 10 T cell receptor beta chains were all obtained from the same sample, sequenced in a study of T cell repertoires in cytomegalovirus infection (dated by TCRdb to between 2018 and 2021). Sequencer: Illumina HiSeq 1500. TCRdb itself trimmed the public reads at Q25 with fastp, ran MiXCR and retained productive beta chains. Each entry merges the rows of one CDR3 protein and shows their most common DNA and genes. Within this sample are around 450,000 distinct CDR3 sequences, with approximately 31% of them counted one time only. In total, the top ten clones hold roughly 13% of the sample. The sample comprised PBMCs. The origin of the receptors is a human donor in good health (CMV status not recorded). Some clones in this sample may be carry-over from other donors' samples.

This clonotype occurred a few times. The chain couples TRBV7-9 to TRBJ1-3; possibly TRBD1 for D (5 bases). CDR1 is SEHNR and CDR2 is FQNEAQ in the germline V gene (reference sequence). Trimming shortened V by 5 bases and J by 3 bases, and 14 bases separated the two germline ends. The CDR3 is 15 residues long. The CDR3 nucleotides read TGTGCCAGCAGCCTTCCGGGTAGGGGTGGAAACACCATATATTTT. Protein product: CASSLPGRGGNTIYF. The variable domain in full, completed from reference TRBV7-9 and TRBJ1-3, reads DTGVSQNPRHKITKRGQNVTFRCDPISEHNRLYWYRQTLGQGPEFLTYFQNEAQLEKSRLLSDRFSAERPKGSFSTLEIQRTEQGDSAMYLCASSLPGRGGNTIYFGEGSWLTVV.

This clonotype showed up many times. The chain carries TRBV7-9 and TRBJ2-3, with TRBD1 matching 9 bases. Germline values: CDR1 SEHNR, CDR2 FQNEAQ (reference sequence). CDR3 length: 17 amino acids. The V gene end was trimmed by 5 bases and the J gene end by 0 bases; junction bases not matched to a gene: 9. The CDR3 protein is CASSPRTGAGSTDTQYF. CDR3 coding DNA: TGTGCCAGCAGCCCACGGACAGGGGCTGGTAGCACAGATACGCAGTATTTT.

This chain joins TRBV25-1 and TRBJ1-6; 7 bases are a match to TRBD1. V lost 9 bases and J lost 3; bases outside the gene matches: 5. Germline assignment: CDR1 MGHDK and CDR2 SYGVNS. The length of the CDR3 is 14 residues. This CDR3 reads CASGDRDYNSPLHF. CDR3 coding DNA: TGTGCCAGTGGGGACAGAGACTATAATTCACCCCTCCACTTT.

The chain employs TRBV20-1 and TRBJ2-1; 9 bases match TRBD2. The CDR3 has 17 residues. The V and J ends lost 5 bases and 10 bases, in that order; junction bases with no gene match: 21. The germline V gene encodes CDR1 DFQATT and CDR2 SNEGSKA (reference sequence). CDR3 amino acids: CSASRPEGRGGLGEQFF. Written as DNA, the CDR3 is TGCAGTGCTTCACGCCCTGAAGGGCGGGGGGGCCTGGGCGAGCAGTTCTTC.

This clonotype was found a few times. This chain links TRBV20-1 with TRBJ1-5; perhaps TRBD1 as D (6 bases). Trimming cost V 6 bases and J 0 bases, with 12 bases left between them. The CDR3 contains 14 residues. Germline assignment: CDR1 DFQATT and CDR2 SNEGSKA (reference sequence). This CDR3 is CSALRQASNQPQHF. Written as DNA, the CDR3 is TGCAGTGCCCTCAGACAGGCTAGCAATCAGCCCCAGCATTTT.

At least ten counts were recorded for this clonotype. The V call is TRBV7-8, the J call TRBJ2-3; TRBD2 agrees at 14 bases. Germline CDR1 is SGHVS and CDR2 is FQNEAQ. After removal of 5 bases from V and 0 bases from J, the junction contained 10 bases not matched to a gene. CDR3 length equals 19 residues. DNA of the CDR3: TGTGCCAGCAGCGAACCCTGGACTAGCGGGGGGTCTAGCACAGATACGCAGTATTTT. Encoded protein: CASSEPWTSGGSSTDTQYF.

The rearrangement joins TRBV10-3 to TRBJ1-1; perhaps TRBD1 as D (5 bases). CDR1 is ENHRY and CDR2 is SYGVKD in the germline V gene. The CDR3 consists of 13 residues. V was cut by 5 bases and J by 2 bases, with 9 bases left in between. CDR3 loop: CAISRDANTEAFF. CDR3 coding DNA: TGTGCCATCAGTCGGGACGCTAACACTGAAGCTTTCTTT.

This clonotype has just a few counts. V gene TRBV5-8 combines with J gene TRBJ1-1; D might be TRBD1 (6 bases). This CDR3 has 14 residues. V was cut by 2 bases and J by 3 bases, with 11 bases left in between. Germline V gives CDR1 SGHTS, CDR2 YDEGEE. CDR3 coding DNA: TGTGCCAGCAGCTTTGGGGGGCCGGACACTGAAGCTTTCTTT. Amino acids: CASSFGGPDTEAFF.

Comment on this clonotype: One end of the junction varies from germline; a read error may be responsible. The chain links TRBV4-3 to TRBJ1-1; D unclear. The CDR3 sequence is 14 residues long. Germline assignment: CDR1 LGHNA and CDR2 YSLEER. CDR3 amino acids: CASSQGNMNTEAFF. DNA of the CDR3: TGCGCCAGCAGTCAAGGGAATATGAACACTGAAGCTTTCTTT.

J is TRBJ2-5 and V is TRBV6-5; 9 bases agree with TRBD1. The junction had 8 bases not matched to a gene; V was cut back by 7 bases and J by 5 bases. CDR3 length equals 14 residues. CDR1 is MNHEY, CDR2 SVGAGI, per germline. CDR3 region: CASNRDRAGETQYF. The DNA for the CDR3 is TGTGCCAGCAACCGGGACAGGGCGGGGGAGACCCAGTACTTC.